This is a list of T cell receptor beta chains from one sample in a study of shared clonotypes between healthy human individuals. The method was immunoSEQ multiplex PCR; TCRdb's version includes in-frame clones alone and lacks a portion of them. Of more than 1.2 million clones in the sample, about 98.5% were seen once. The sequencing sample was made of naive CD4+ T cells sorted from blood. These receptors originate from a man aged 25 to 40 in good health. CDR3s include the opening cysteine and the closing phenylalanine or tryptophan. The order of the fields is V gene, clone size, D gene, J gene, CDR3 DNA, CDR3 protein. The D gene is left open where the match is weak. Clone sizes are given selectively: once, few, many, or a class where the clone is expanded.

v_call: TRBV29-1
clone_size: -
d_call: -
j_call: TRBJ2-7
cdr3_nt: TGCAGCCCCCCTGGCGGGGACTCCTACGAGCAGTACTTC
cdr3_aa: CSPPGGDSYEQYF

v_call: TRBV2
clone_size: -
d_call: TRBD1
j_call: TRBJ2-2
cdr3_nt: TGTGCCAGCAGCAGGGACAGGGGTCCCGGGGAGCTGTTTTTT
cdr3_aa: CASSRDRGPGELFF

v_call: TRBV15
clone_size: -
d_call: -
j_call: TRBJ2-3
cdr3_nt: TGTGCCACCAGCAGAGTGGGCACAGATACGCAGTATTTT
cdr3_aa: CATSRVGTDTQYF

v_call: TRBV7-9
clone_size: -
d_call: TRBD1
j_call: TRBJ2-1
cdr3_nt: TGTGCCAGCAGCCCTACGGACAGGGCGTTGAATGAGCAGTTCTTC
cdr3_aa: CASSPTDRALNEQFF

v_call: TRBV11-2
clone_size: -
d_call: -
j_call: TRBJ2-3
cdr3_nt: TGTGCCAGCAGCTTAGACGGGGACCGCCGCACAGATACGCAGTATTTT
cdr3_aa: CASSLDGDRRTDTQYF

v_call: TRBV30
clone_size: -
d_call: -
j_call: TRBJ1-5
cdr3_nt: TGTGCCTGGGGAAGCCCAACCCAGCCCCAGCATTTT
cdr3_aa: CAWGSPTQPQHF

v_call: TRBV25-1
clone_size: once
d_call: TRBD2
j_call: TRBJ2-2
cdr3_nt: TGTGCCAGCAGTGGCCCCGAATGGGGGGGGAAGACCGGGGAGCTGTTTTTT
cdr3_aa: CASSGPEWGGKTGELFF

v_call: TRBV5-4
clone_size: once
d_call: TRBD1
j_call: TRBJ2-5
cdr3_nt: TGTGCCAGCAGCCTACCCACAGGGGCGATAGAGACCCAGTACTTC
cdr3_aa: CASSLPTGAIETQYF

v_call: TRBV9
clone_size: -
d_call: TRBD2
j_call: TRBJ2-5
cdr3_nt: TGTGCCAGTAATAGCGGGAGGGTTCAAGAGACCCAGTACTTC
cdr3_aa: CASNSGRVQETQYF

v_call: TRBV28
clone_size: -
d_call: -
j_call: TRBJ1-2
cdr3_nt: TGTGCCAGCACCCCCCCTGGGGGCGCGGGAGGCTACACCTTC
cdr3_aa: CASTPPGGAGGYTF

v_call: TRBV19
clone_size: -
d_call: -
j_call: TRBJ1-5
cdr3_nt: TGTGCCAGTACCCCAACCTGGAGAGGGGCACAGCCCCAGCATTTT
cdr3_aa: CASTPTWRGAQPQHF

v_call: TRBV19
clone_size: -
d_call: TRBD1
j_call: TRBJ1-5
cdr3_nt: TGTGCCAGTAGTTCCAGACAGGGAGGACAGCCCCAGCATTTT
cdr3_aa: CASSSRQGGQPQHF

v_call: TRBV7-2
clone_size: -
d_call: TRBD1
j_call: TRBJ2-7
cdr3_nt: TGTGCCAGCAGCTTAAGGGGACAGGGGGCAGCCTACGAGCAGTACTTC
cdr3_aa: CASSLRGQGAAYEQYF

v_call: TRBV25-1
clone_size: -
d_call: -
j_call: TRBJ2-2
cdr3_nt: TGTGCCAGCAGTGAGGACAGAGTAAACACCGGGGAGCTGTTTTTT
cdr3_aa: CASSEDRVNTGELFF

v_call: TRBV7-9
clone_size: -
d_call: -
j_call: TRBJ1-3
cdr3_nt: TGTGCCAGCAGCTTAGTGCCCCACGGGGGGCGATTCGGAAACACCATATATTTT
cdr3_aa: CASSLVPHGGRFGNTIYF

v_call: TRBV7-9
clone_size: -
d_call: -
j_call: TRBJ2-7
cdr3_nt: TGTGCCAGCAGCTTAGCGGCAATGTCCTACGAGCAGTACTTC
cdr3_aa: CASSLAAMSYEQYF

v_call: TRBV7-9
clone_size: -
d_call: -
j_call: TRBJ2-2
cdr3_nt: TGTGCCAGCAGCAGGGAAGGGGGGAACACCGGGGAGCTGTTTTTT
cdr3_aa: CASSREGGNTGELFF

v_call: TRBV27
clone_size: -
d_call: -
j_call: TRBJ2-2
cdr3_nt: TGTGCCAGCACCCAACGGACTATCCTCACCGGGGAGCTGTTTTTT
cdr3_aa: CASTQRTILTGELFF

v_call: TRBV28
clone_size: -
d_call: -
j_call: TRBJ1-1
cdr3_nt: TGTGCCAGCAGGGTAACAGGGCGGGTGGGCACTGAAGCTTTCTTT
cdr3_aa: CASRVTGRVGTEAFF

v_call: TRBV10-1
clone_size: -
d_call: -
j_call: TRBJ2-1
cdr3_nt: TGCGCCAGCAGTGACAGTCTAGCGTGGAGCTCCTACAATGAGCAGTTCTTC
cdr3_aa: CASSDSLAWSSYNEQFF

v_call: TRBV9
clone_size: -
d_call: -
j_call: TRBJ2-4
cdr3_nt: TGTGCCAGCAGCGTAGGAGGGACGGGGCAAAACATTCAGTACTTC
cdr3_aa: CASSVGGTGQNIQYF

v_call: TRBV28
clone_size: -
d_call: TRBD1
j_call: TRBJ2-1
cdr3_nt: TGTGCCAGCAGTGGATCCGGGACAGGGGTTTATGAGCAGTTCTTC
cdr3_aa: CASSGSGTGVYEQFF

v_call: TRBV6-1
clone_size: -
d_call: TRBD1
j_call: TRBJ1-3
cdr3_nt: TGTGCCAGCAAACCGGGACAGGGATCCGGAAACACCATATATTTT
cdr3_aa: CASKPGQGSGNTIYF

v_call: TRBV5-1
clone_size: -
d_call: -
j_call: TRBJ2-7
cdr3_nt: TGCGCCAGCAGCCCGGCAGTTGGCGAGCAGTACTTC
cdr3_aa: CASSPAVGEQYF

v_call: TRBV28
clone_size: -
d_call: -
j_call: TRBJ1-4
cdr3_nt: TGTGCCAGCGCCGTCGTAATGGGGAAGTTGCAGTCTAATGAAAAACTGTTTTTT
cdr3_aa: CASAVVMGKLQSNEKLFF

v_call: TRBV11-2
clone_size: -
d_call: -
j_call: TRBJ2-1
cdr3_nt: TGTGCCAGCAGCTTACACAGCTACAATGAGCAGTTCTTC
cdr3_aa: CASSLHSYNEQFF

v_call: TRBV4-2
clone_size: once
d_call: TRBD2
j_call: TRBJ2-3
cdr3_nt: TGTGCCAGCAGCCAAGATGTCGGGAGGGCCCAGGGCACAGATACGCAGTATTTT
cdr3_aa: CASSQDVGRAQGTDTQYF

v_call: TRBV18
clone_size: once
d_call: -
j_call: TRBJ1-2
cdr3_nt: TGTGCCAGCTCACCCGATGGGGGCCATGGCTACACCTTC
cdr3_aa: CASSPDGGHGYTF

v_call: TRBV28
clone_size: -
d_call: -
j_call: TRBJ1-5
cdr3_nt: TGTGCCGGAAGGGGGGTCAATCAGCCCCAGCATTTT
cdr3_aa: CAGRGVNQPQHF

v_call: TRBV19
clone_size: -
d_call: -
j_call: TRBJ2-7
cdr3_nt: TGTGCCAGTAGTAGCGGATTCTGGAGCGAGCAGTACTTC
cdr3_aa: CASSSGFWSEQYF

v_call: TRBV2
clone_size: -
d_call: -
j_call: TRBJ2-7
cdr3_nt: TGTGCCAGCACCCGAGAGATCTACGAGCAGTACTTC
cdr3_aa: CASTREIYEQYF

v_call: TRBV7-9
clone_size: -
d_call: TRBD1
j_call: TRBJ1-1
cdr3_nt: TGTGCCAGCAGCACACAGGGGAGTGAAGCTTTCTTT
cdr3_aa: CASSTQGSEAFF

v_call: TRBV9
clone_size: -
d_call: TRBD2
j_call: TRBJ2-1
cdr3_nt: TGTGCCAGCAGCGTTCGGCCTAGCGGGAGTCATGAGCAGTTCTTC
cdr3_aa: CASSVRPSGSHEQFF

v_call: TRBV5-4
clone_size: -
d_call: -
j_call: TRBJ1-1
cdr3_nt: TGTGCCAGCAGCTCCAAACCGCGGGGGCTCACTGAAGCTTTCTTT
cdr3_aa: CASSSKPRGLTEAFF

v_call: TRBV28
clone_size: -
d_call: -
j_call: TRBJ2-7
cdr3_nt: TGTGCCAGCAAGTCGCCTGGTTCCCTCTCCGAGCAGTACTTC
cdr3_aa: CASKSPGSLSEQYF

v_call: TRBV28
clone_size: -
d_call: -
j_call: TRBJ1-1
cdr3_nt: TGTGCCAGCAGTTTTAGATGGACTGAAGCTTTCTTT
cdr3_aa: CASSFRWTEAFF

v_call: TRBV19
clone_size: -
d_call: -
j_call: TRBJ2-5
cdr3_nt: TGTGCCAGTAGTATCATTGGGAACCGGGGAGAGACCCAGTACTTC
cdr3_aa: CASSIIGNRGETQYF

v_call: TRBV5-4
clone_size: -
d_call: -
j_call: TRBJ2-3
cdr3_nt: TGTGCCAGCAGCTTGTTGGGGGAGAGCAGCACAGATACGCAGTATTTT
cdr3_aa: CASSLLGESSTDTQYF